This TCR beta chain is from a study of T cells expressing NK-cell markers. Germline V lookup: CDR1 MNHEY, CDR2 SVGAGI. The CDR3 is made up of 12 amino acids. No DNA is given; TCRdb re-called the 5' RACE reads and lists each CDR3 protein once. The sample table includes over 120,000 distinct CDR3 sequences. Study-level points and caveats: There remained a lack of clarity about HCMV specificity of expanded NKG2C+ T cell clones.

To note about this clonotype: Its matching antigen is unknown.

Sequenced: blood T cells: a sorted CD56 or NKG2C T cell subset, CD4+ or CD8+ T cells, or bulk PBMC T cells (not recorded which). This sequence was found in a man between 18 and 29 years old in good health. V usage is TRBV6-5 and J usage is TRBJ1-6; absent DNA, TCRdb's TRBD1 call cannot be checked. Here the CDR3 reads CASSRPDSPLHF.